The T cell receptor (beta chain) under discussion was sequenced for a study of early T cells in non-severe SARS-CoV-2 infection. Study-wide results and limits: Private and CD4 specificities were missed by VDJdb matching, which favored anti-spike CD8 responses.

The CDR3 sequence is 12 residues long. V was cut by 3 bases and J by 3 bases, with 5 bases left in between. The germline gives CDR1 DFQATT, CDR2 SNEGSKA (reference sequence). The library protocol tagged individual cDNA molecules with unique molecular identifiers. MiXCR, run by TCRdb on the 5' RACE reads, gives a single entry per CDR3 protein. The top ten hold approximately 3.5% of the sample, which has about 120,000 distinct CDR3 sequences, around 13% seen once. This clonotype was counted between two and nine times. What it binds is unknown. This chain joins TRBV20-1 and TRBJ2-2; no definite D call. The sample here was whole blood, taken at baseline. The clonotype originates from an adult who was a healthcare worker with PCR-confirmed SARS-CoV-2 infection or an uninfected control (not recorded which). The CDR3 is CSARTDTGELFF. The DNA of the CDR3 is TGCAGTGCTAGGACTGACACCGGGGAGCTGTTTTTT.